Listed below are T cell receptor beta chains from one sample, sequenced in a study of cytomegalovirus exposure and HLA in healthy donors. Profiling relied on immunoSEQ multiplex PCR, and the TCRdb table lists in-frame clones only, not all of them. The table has 100,000 to 150,000 clones, 88% seen once. The sequencing input was PBMCs. The receptors shown here come from a man aged 18 to 35 in good health and CMV-seropositive. Each CDR3 is given with its conserved first and last residue. A D gene is named only where the DNA matches it firmly. Size values are once, few and many counts, or a class for expanded clones, and some rows have none.

d_call clone_size j_call v_call cdr3_nt cdr3_aa
. . TRBJ1-2 TRBV5-1 TGCGCCAGCAGCTTGGTAGGACTTGGCTATGGCTACACCTTC CASSLVGLGYGYTF
TRBD1 . TRBJ1-1 TRBV29-1 TGCAGCGTTGGCAGGGGGGAGATTGGCACTGAAGCTTTCTTT CSVGRGEIGTEAFF
. . TRBJ2-7 TRBV28 TGTGCCAGCAGTTTCTACCACGAGCAGTACTTC CASSFYHEQYF
TRBD1 . TRBJ2-1 TRBV2 TGTGCCAGCAGTGAAAGGTTAGGGACAGACACCTACAATGAGCAGTTCTTC CASSERLGTDTYNEQFF
TRBD1 . TRBJ2-1 TRBV7-9 TGTGCCAGCAGCTACTTACCGGGACAGGGGCCAGACAATGAGCAGTTCTTC CASSYLPGQGPDNEQFF
. . TRBJ1-2 TRBV10-3 TGTGCCATCAGTGAGCCCTCTAAGGGGCTTTATGGCTACACCTTC CAISEPSKGLYGYTF
. . TRBJ1-2 TRBV13 TGTGCCAGCAGCTTAGGAAAAGGGAGGCCCTATGGCTACACCTTC CASSLGKGRPYGYTF
TRBD1 . TRBJ1-6 TRBV7-2 TGTGCCAGCAGCCCTCAGGGGGCTGTTTCACCCCTCCACTTT CASSPQGAVSPLHF
TRBD1 once TRBJ1-2 TRBV29-1 TGCAGCGTTGTAGGTGGAATGGGACAGGATAACGGCTACACCTTC CSVVGGMGQDNGYTF
. . TRBJ1-5 TRBV27 TGTGCCAGCCGTTGGGGCAGAGATCAGCCCCAGCATTTT CASRWGRDQPQHF
. . TRBJ2-2 TRBV7-2 TGTGCCAGCACGCTTAGCGGTCTGACCGGGGAGCTGTTTTTT CASTLSGLTGELFF
TRBD2 . TRBJ2-3 TRBV6-4 TGTGCCAGCAGTGACTCGGGCGGGGGGGCCGATACGCAGTATTTT CASSDSGGGADTQYF
TRBD2 . TRBJ2-7 TRBV14 TGTGCCAGCAGCCAATTAGGAGCGGGAAACCGCTACGAGCAGTACTTC CASSQLGAGNRYEQYF
. . TRBJ2-7 TRBV11-2 TGTGCCAGCAGCCTCACTAGCCCGGGGCAGTACTTC CASSLTSPGQYF